The 29 T cell receptor beta chains below all came from one sample that was sequenced in a study of T cell repertoires in cytomegalovirus infection (dated by TCRdb to between 2018 and 2021). The sequencer listed for this sample is Illumina HiSeq 1500. TCRdb took the public reads, trimmed them with fastp at Q25, ran MiXCR for clone calling and kept in-frame beta chains. Rows matching on CDR3 protein sequence are summarized as one entry with the most common DNA and genes. Within this sample are about 920,000 distinct CDR3 sequences, with about a third of them counted one time only. The ten largest make up roughly 12% of the sample. What this sample's treatment or condition label stands for: in vitro stimulation with specific CMV peptide epitopes to enrich CMV-specific T cells. No antigens are known for them. Sequencing was performed on cultured CD8+ T cells from PBMCs, taken from culture after CMV antigen stimulation. Source of these receptors: a human donor in good health (CMV status not recorded). Some clones in this sample may be carry-over from other donors' samples.

The V call is TRBV9, the J call TRBJ1-2; TRBD1 agrees at 7 bases. This CDR3 is 14 amino acids long. Germline CDR1 SGDLS, CDR2 YYNGEE. After removal of 3 bases from V and 3 bases from J, the junction contained 5 bases not matched to a gene. In DNA, the CDR3 is TGTGCCAGCAGCGCTAGAGGGACAGACTATGGCTACACCTTC. As protein: CASSARGTDYGYTF.

This clonotype was seen more than once but under ten times. The V gene is TRBV4-1, the J gene TRBJ2-3; tentative D call: TRBD1 (6 bases). Trimming removed 0 bases at V and 1 base at J, with 14 bases between. CDR3 length equals 17 residues. In germline, CDR1 is MGHRA, CDR2 YSYEKL. This CDR3 reads CASSQEGAISGTDTQYF. The CDR3 nucleotides are TGCGCCAGCAGCCAAGAGGGGGCCATCTCTGGCACAGATACGCAGTATTTT.

The J gene is TRBJ1-3, the V gene TRBV2; D is unresolved. The CDR3 is made up of 12 amino acids. Per the germline V gene, CDR1 is SNHLY and CDR2 is FYNNEI. With 4 bases removed from V and 8 bases from J, the gap between germline ends came to 9 bases. CDR3 protein: CASSVGFDTIYF. For the CDR3, the DNA is TGTGCCAGCAGTGTCGGCTTTGACACCATATATTTT.

This clonotype was detected many times. The chain is built from TRBV6-1 and TRBJ1-1; maybe TRBD1 (5 bases). Germline CDR1 and CDR2: MNHNS and SASEGT. This CDR3 is built from 19 residues. V was cut by 5 bases and J by 1 base, with 26 bases left in between. The CDR3 protein is CASSRFGHFHLGKNTEAFF. For the CDR3, the DNA is TGTGCCAGCAGTAGGTTCGGACATTTTCACTTGGGGAAGAACACTGAAGCTTTCTTT.

The chain links TRBV6-2 or TRBV6-3 to TRBJ1-2, with TRBD1 as a possible D gene (6 bases). From germline, CDR1 is MNHEY and CDR2 SVGEGT. This CDR3 contains 15 residues. V was shortened by 0 bases and J by 3 bases, with 11 bases between the two germline ends. CDR3 protein: CASSYSKQGDYGYTF. CDR3 coding DNA: TGTGCCAGCAGTTACTCGAAACAGGGTGACTATGGCTACACCTTC.

The genes are TRBV6-6 and TRBJ2-1, with no clear D. CDR1 MNHNY and CDR2 SVGAGI come from the germline V gene (reference sequence). The CDR3 has 16 amino acids. V lost 8 bases and J 0 bases, leaving 17 bases between the germline ends. CDR3 bases: TGTGCCAGCCGTGCTGGGTCGCGGCACTCCTACAATGAGCAGTTCTTC. This encodes CASRAGSRHSYNEQFF.

V usage is TRBV6-5 and J usage is TRBJ2-5; 10 bases line up with TRBD2. CDR1 and CDR2 (germline): MNHEY, SVGAGI. After removal of 6 bases from V and 5 bases from J, the junction contained 9 bases not matched to a gene. The CDR3 consists of 15 residues. CDR3 residues: CASREGLARRETQYF. The CDR3 DNA sequence: TGTGCCAGCAGGGAGGGACTAGCGAGGAGGGAGACCCAGTACTTC.

This clonotype turned up a few times. The rearrangement joins TRBV20-1 to TRBJ2-2; D not resolved. The CDR3 has 12 residues. Germline CDR1 DFQATT, CDR2 SNEGSKA (reference sequence). V lost 7 bases, J lost 3 bases, and 9 bases lay in between. The CDR3 DNA reads as TGCAGTGGGAGACTCTACACCGGGGAGCTGTTTTTT. This translates into CSGRLYTGELFF.

This clonotype was seen repeatedly, ten times or more. The CDR3 protein is CASSLAAATGPLRETQYF. The CDR3, as DNA: TGTGCCAGCAGCTTAGCGGCCGCGACAGGTCCTCTGAGGGAGACCCAGTACTTC. V usage is TRBV7-6 and J usage is TRBJ2-5; D perhaps matches TRBD1 (6 bases). Germline lookup yields CDR1 SGHVS and CDR2 FNYEAQ. V was shortened by 0 bases and J by 5 bases, with 22 bases between the two germline ends. CDR3 length: 18 amino acids.

The CDR3 is CASSATGKKLFF. The CDR3 region has the DNA TGTGCCAGCAGTGCCACAGGGAAAAAACTGTTTTTT. The chain couples TRBV2 to TRBJ1-4, with D possibly being TRBD1 (6 bases). The V end lost 4 bases, the J end lost 9 bases, and 9 bases lay between the germline ends. This CDR3 comprises 12 residues. Per the germline V gene, CDR1 is SNHLY and CDR2 is FYNNEI.

This clonotype turned up a few times. This chain connects TRBV6-2 or TRBV6-3 to TRBJ2-3; D possibly matches TRBD1 or TRBD2 (5 bases each). Germline CDR1 MNHEY, CDR2 SVGEGT. This CDR3 is 15 amino acids long. The V gene lost 6 bases and the J gene lost 3 bases, with 16 bases spanning the gap. The CDR3 here is CASSQPGPLTDTQYF. CDR3 in DNA: TGTGCCAGCAGCCAACCGGGACCCCTGACAGATACGCAGTATTTT.

The V gene is TRBV15, the J gene TRBJ1-2; D perhaps matches TRBD1 (6 bases). V was pared by 0 bases and J by 8 bases, with 16 bases between. CDR3 size: 15 residues. CDR1 is LNHNV and CDR2 is YYDKDF in the germline V gene (reference sequence). The CDR3 here is CATSREGQLKGGYTF. CDR3 sequence (DNA): TGTGCCACCAGCAGAGAGGGACAACTCAAGGGCGGCTACACCTTC. The full variable domain, with the rest looked up from reference TRBV15 and TRBJ1-2, is DAMVIQNPRYQVTQFGKPVTLSCSQTLNHNVMYWYQQKSSQAPKLLFHYYDKDFNNEADTPDNFQSRRPNTSFCFLDIRSPGLGDTAMYLCATSREGQLKGGYTFGSGTRLTVV.

In its sample, this clonotype was seen a few times. The CDR3: CATSRATDGNTGELFF. CDR3 DNA: TGTGCCACCAGCAGAGCCACGGACGGAAACACCGGGGAGCTGTTTTTT. The rearrangement joins TRBV15 to TRBJ2-2; D is ambiguous. The CDR3 consists of 16 residues. The V end lost 1 base, the J end lost 2 bases, and 11 bases lay between the germline ends. Germline V CDR1 and CDR2: LNHNV, YYDKDF (reference sequence).

This clonotype was observed a few times. The chain links TRBV6-2 or TRBV6-3 to TRBJ2-5; D unresolved. V lost 10 bases and J 10 bases, leaving 13 bases between the germline ends. The CDR3 totals 10 residues. Germline V lookup: CDR1 MNHEY, CDR2 SVGEGT. The CDR3 DNA sequence: TGTGCCACCTCTTTCCCTGACCAGTACTTC. Translating it yields CATSFPDQYF.

This clonotype was found a few times. The genes are TRBV19 and TRBJ2-1; 7 bases align to TRBD1. This CDR3 has 11 amino acids. V was pared by 9 bases and J by 8 bases, with 4 bases of the junction left unmatched. CDR1 and CDR2 (germline): LNHDA, SQIVND (reference sequence). The CDR3 nucleotides are TGTGCCAGCAAACAGGGGTATGAGCAGTTCTTC. This translates into CASKQGYEQFF.

V gene TRBV7-2 combines with J gene TRBJ2-3; D unclear. Trimming removed 5 bases from V and 4 bases from J, with 13 bases in between. The CDR3 extends over 14 amino acids. The germline gives CDR1 SGHTA, CDR2 FQGNSA. The DNA of the CDR3 is TGTGCCAGCAGCCCCTACCTAGAACCAGATACGCAGTATTTT. This codes for CASSPYLEPDTQYF.

The chain couples TRBV29-1 to TRBJ1-2, with a possible D match to TRBD1 (5 bases). Trimming cost V 5 bases and J 5 bases, with 12 bases left between them. Germline-derived CDR1 and CDR2 are SQVTM and ANQGSEA. The CDR3 extends over 12 amino acids. CDR3 coding DNA: TGCAGCGTTAACGACAGAGGATATGGCTACACCTTC. It codes for CSVNDRGYGYTF.

The chain employs TRBV12-3 or TRBV12-4 and TRBJ1-4; D is perhaps TRBD1 (5 bases). V lost 6 bases, J lost 7 bases, and 15 bases lay in between. This CDR3 has 14 amino acids. The CDR3 loop reads CASRAGGVGEKLFF. CDR3 in DNA: TGTGCCAGCAGGGCGGGGGGAGTCGGTGAAAAACTGTTTTTT.

The chain recombines TRBV2 with TRBJ1-6, with a tentative D call TRBD1 (5 bases). Germline loops: CDR1 SNHLY, CDR2 FYNNEI. Trimming took off 4 bases at V and 8 bases at J, with 15 bases between the two ends. CDR3 length: 15 amino acids. The CDR3 loop is CASSVFQGDDSPLHF. CDR3 DNA sequence: TGTGCCAGCAGTGTATTCCAGGGAGATGATTCACCCCTCCACTTT.

This clonotype was seen repeatedly, ten times or more. The chain recombines TRBV7-2 with TRBJ1-1, with D possibly matching TRBD1 (6 bases). CDR3 length equals 18 residues. Germline CDR1 reads SGHTA; CDR2 reads FQGNSA. The V and J ends lost 0 bases and 0 bases respectively, with 17 bases between them. The CDR3 here is CASSLALLRTALNTEAFF. CDR3 DNA: TGTGCCAGCAGCTTAGCCCTACTTAGGACAGCGTTGAACACTGAAGCTTTCTTT.

This clonotype was observed a handful of times. The V call is TRBV7-9, the J call TRBJ1-1; possible D gene TRBD1, 5 bases. In germline, CDR1 is SEHNR, CDR2 FQNEAQ (reference sequence). V was pared by 4 bases and J by 8 bases, with 14 bases between. The length of the CDR3 is 13 residues. The chain's CDR3 is CASSYPGGEEAFF. The CDR3 coding sequence is TGTGCCAGCAGCTATCCCGGAGGGGAGGAAGCTTTCTTT. The variable domain in full, with the rest retrieved from reference TRBV7-9 and TRBJ1-1, is DTGVSQNPRHKITKRGQNVTFRCDPISEHNRLYWYRQTLGQGPEFLTYFQNEAQLEKSRLLSDRFSAERPKGSFSTLEIQRTEQGDSAMYLCASSYPGGEEAFFGQGTRLTVV.

This chain joins TRBV9 and TRBJ2-5, with TRBD1 identical over 9 bases. The V and J ends lost 3 bases and 5 bases, in that order; junction bases with no gene match: 5. CDR3 length: 14 residues. Germline V gene data show CDR1 as SGDLS and CDR2 as YYNGEE. CDR3 region: CASSGTGERETQYF. The CDR3 DNA follows: TGTGCCAGCAGCGGGACAGGGGAAAGGGAGACCCAGTACTTC.

Comment on this clonotype: Being one base from a much bigger clone, this may be a read error. V usage is TRBV18 and J usage is TRBJ2-4; D is perhaps TRBD1 (6 bases). The CDR3 is 15 residues long. In germline, CDR1 is KGHSH, CDR2 LQKENI. The CDR3 here is CASSRGQSAKIIQYF. The CDR3 DNA follows: TGTGCCAGCTCACGCGGACAGTCAGCCAAAATCATTCAGTACTTC.

This clonotype was seen repeatedly, ten times or more. The rearrangement links TRBV4-1 to TRBJ2-1; D gene ambiguous. V was shortened by 4 bases and J by 6 bases, with 10 bases between the two germline ends. CDR3 length: 13 amino acids. Germline CDR1 reads MGHRA; CDR2 reads YSYEKL. The CDR3 here is CASSPSLGNEQFF. The DNA of the CDR3 is TGCGCCAGCAGCCCAAGTTTGGGCAATGAGCAGTTCTTC.

This clonotype was observed many times. V and J are TRBV7-9 and TRBJ1-2; D may be TRBD1 (5 bases). Per germline, CDR1 SEHNR and CDR2 FQNEAQ (reference sequence). Trimming stripped 6 bases from V and 4 bases from J, with 15 bases between. The CDR3 loop spans 14 amino acids. As DNA, the CDR3 is TGTGCCAGCAGTTTTACCGGGGGTGGCTATGGCTACACCTTC. Residues: CASSFTGGGYGYTF.

The CDR3 DNA sequence: TGTGCCAGCTGTGACCCTTCGGGGACAGTGACCTACGAGCAGTACGTC. Its translation: CASCDPSGTVTYEQYV. The chain is built from TRBV2 and TRBJ2-7; TRBD1 matches 7 bases. The CDR3 extends over 16 amino acids. CDR1 and CDR2 from the germline V gene are SNHLY and FYNNEI.

The table lists this clonotype with a few counts. The chain uses TRBV6-5 and TRBJ2-1, with D hard to call. Germline V gives CDR1 MNHEY, CDR2 SVGAGI. Trimming stripped 2 bases from V and 5 bases from J, with 10 bases between. The CDR3 extends over 14 amino acids. The CDR3 region is CASSYNSLDNEQFF. CDR3 nucleotides: TGTGCCAGCAGTTACAACAGCCTGGACAATGAGCAGTTCTTC.

The CDR3 region has the DNA TGTGCCAGCAGCTTTGAAGGACGGGGTGAGCAGTTCTTC. Translated, it gives CASSFEGRGEQFF. The V and J genes are TRBV13 and TRBJ2-1, with TRBD2 as a possible D gene (5 bases). This CDR3 is built from 13 residues. Germline V gives CDR1 PRHDT, CDR2 FYEKMQ (reference sequence). The V gene lost 3 bases and the J gene lost 9 bases, with 12 bases spanning the gap.

The V call is TRBV11-2, the J call TRBJ2-5; no clear D. The germline V gene encodes CDR1 SGHAT and CDR2 FQNNGV. Trimming stripped 5 bases from V and 1 base from J, with 11 bases between. This CDR3 contains 14 residues. CDR3 region: CASSNRAIQETQYF. CDR3 nucleotides: TGTGCCAGCAGCAACCGGGCTATCCAAGAGACCCAGTACTTC.